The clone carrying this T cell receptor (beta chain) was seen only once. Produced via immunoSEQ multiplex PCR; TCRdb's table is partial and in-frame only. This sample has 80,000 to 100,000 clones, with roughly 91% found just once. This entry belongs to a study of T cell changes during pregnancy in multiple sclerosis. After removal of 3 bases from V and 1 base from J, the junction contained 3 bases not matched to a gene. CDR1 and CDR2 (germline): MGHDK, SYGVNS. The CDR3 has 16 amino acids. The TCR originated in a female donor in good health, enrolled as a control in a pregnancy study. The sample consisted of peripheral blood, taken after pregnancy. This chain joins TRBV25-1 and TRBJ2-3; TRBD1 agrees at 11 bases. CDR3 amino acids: CASSDGTGGRTDTQYF. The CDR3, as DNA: TGTGCCAGCAGTGACGGGACAGGGGGACGCACAGATACGCAGTATTTT.